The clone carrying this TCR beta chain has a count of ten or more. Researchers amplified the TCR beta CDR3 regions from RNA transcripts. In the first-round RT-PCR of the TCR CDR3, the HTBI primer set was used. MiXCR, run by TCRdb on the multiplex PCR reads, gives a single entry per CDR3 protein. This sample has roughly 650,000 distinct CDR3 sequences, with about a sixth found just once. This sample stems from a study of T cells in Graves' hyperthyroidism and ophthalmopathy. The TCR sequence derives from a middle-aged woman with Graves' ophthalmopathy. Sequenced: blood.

CDR3 loop: CASSETLGLAKNIQYF. CDR3 DNA: TGTGCCAGCAGCGAAACCTTGGGCCTAGCCAAAAACATTCAGTACTTC. This rearrangement joins TRBV5-5 to TRBJ2-4, with D unresolved. Between the trimmed V and J ends, which lost 4 bases and 0 bases, there was a span of 14 bases. CDR3 size: 16 residues. The germline V gene encodes CDR1 SGHKS and CDR2 YYEKEE (reference sequence).